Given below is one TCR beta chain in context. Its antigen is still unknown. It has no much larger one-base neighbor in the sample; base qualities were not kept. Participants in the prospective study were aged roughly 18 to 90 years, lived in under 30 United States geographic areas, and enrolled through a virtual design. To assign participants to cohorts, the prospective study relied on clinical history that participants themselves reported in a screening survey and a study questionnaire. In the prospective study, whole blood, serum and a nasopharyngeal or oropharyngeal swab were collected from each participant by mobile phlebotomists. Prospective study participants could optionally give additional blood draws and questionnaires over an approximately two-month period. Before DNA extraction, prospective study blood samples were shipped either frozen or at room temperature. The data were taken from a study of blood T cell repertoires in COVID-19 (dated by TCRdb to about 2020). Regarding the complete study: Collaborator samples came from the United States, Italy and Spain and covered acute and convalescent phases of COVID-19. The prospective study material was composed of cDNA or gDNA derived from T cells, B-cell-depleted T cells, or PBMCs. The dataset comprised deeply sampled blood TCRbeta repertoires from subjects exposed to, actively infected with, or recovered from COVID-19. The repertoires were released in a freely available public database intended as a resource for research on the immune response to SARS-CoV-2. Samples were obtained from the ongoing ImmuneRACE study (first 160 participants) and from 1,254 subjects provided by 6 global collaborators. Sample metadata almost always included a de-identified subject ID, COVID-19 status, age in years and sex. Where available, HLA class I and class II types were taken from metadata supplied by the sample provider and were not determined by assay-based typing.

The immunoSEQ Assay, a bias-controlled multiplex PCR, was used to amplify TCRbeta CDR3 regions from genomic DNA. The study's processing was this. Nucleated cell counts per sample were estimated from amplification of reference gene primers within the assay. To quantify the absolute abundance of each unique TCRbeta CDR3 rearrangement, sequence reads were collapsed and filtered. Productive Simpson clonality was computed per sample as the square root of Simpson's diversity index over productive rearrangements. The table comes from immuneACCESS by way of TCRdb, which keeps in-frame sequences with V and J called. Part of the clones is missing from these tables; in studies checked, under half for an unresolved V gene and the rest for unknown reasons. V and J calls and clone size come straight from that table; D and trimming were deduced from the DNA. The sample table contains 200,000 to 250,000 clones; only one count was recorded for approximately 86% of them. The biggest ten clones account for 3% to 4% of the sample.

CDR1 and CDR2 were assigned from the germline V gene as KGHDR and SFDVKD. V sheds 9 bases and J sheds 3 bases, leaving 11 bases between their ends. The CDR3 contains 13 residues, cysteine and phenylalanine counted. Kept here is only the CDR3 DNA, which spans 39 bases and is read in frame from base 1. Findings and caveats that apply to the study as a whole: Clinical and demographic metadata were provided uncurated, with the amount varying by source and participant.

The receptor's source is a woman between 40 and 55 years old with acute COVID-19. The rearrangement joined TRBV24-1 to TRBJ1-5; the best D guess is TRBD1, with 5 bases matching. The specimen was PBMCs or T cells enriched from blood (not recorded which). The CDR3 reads CATAGGFNQPQHF. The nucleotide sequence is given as TGTGCCACCGCCGGGGGGTTCAATCAGCCCCAGCATTTT.